These 10 T cell receptor beta chains were sequenced from one sample in a study of blood T cell repertoires in COVID-19. The repertoire was sequenced with immunoSEQ multiplex PCR; TCRdb's copy has only in-frame clones and lacks some. The sample holds roughly 340,000 clones, 80% to 90% seen once. Specimen: PBMCs or T cells enriched from blood (not recorded which). These receptors were obtained from a man in his forties in a cohort exposed to, infected with or recovered from COVID-19 (not recorded which).

In the case of this clone: This same CDR3 is encoded by further DNA sequences in the sample. This chain joins TRBV6-5 and TRBJ1-1; no reliable D call. The germline V gene encodes CDR1 MNHEY and CDR2 SVGAGI. Trimming took 0 bases from V and 1 from J, leaving 6 bases between them. The CDR3 has 14 residues. The CDR3 nucleotides are TGTGCCAGCAGTTACTCGGGAGGGAACACTGAAGCTTTCTTT. This encodes CASSYSGGNTEAFF.

The J gene is TRBJ2-6, the V gene TRBV7-8; D is undetermined. CDR1 and CDR2 from the germline V gene are SGHVS and FQNEAQ. The CDR3 has 18 amino acids. Between the trimmed V and J ends, which lost 4 bases and 0 bases, there was a span of 16 bases. Here the CDR3 reads CASSSFLTSGSGANVLTF. DNA of the CDR3: TGTGCCAGCAGCTCCTTCCTAACATCAGGCTCTGGGGCCAACGTCCTGACTTTC. The whole variable domain, remainder taken from reference TRBV7-8 and TRBJ2-6, is GAGVSQSPRYKVAKRGQDVALRCDPISGHVSLFWYQQALGQGPEFLTYFQNEAQLDKSGLPSDRFFAERPEGSVSTLKIQRTQQEDSAVYLCASSSFLTSGSGANVLTFGAGSRLTVL.

The chain links TRBV7-9 to TRBJ2-7; D is ambiguous. This CDR3 spans 16 amino acids. The V end was cut by 0 bases, the J end by 4 bases, with 16 bases between. Germline assignment: CDR1 SEHNR and CDR2 FQNEAQ (reference sequence). The CDR3 loop reads CASSLALPRQLYEQYF. The CDR3 DNA sequence: TGTGCCAGCAGCTTAGCGCTCCCTAGGCAGCTTTACGAGCAGTACTTC.

The chain couples TRBV5-4 to TRBJ2-1; D possibly corresponds to TRBD1 (5 bases). The CDR3 consists of 15 residues. Germline CDR1 and CDR2: SGHNT and YYREEE (reference sequence). Trimming cost V 0 bases and J 7 bases, with 14 bases left between them. The CDR3 loop is CASSLDQGYRNEQFF. CDR3 nucleotides: TGTGCCAGCAGCTTGGACCAGGGATACAGGAATGAGCAGTTCTTC.

This chain joins TRBV19 and TRBJ1-1; D uncertain. Germline CDR1 is LNHDA and CDR2 is SQIVND (reference sequence). Between the trimmed V and J ends, which lost 3 bases and 2 bases, there was a span of 16 bases. CDR3 length: 16 amino acids. CDR3 bases: TGTGCCAGTAGTATCCCCCTCTCAAGAGGTAACACTGAAGCTTTCTTT. Translating it yields CASSIPLSRGNTEAFF. Full variable domain (remainder filled in from reference TRBV19 and TRBJ1-1): DGGITQSPKYLFRKEGQNVTLSCEQNLNHDAMYWYRQDPGQGLRLIYYSQIVNDFQKGDIAEGYSVSREKKESFPLTVTSAQKNPTAFYLCASSIPLSRGNTEAFFGQGTRLTVV.

The rearrangement joins TRBV6-5 to TRBJ1-4; 7 bases are a match to TRBD1. J was trimmed by 8 bases and V by 7 bases; bases with no gene match: 13. The germline V gene has CDR1 MNHEY and CDR2 SVGAGI. This CDR3 has 15 residues. CDR3 loop: CASTQTTGQNEKLFF. The CDR3 DNA is TGTGCCAGCACCCAAACGACAGGGCAGAACGAAAAACTGTTTTTT.

This sequence joins TRBV19 and TRBJ1-5, with 9 bases that match TRBD1. Germline assignment: CDR1 LNHDA and CDR2 SQIVND (reference sequence). The length of the CDR3 is 15 residues. Trimming cost V 5 bases and J 7 bases; bases outside gene matches: 9. The DNA for the CDR3 is TGTGCCAGTAGTGCCGGGGACAGGGATGGCCAGCCCCAGCATTTT. Residues: CASSAGDRDGQPQHF. Supplemented by reference TRBV19 and TRBJ1-5, the full variable domain reads DGGITQSPKYLFRKEGQNVTLSCEQNLNHDAMYWYRQDPGQGLRLIYYSQIVNDFQKGDIAEGYSVSREKKESFPLTVTSAQKNPTAFYLCASSAGDRDGQPQHFGDGTRLSIL.

The CDR3, as DNA: TGTGCCAGCAGTCCCCACCAGGGGCGCACAGATACGCAGTATTTT. Residues: CASSPHQGRTDTQYF. This chain connects TRBV6-5 to TRBJ2-3, with D possibly matching TRBD1 (6 bases). The germline CDR1 and CDR2 sequences are MNHEY and SVGAGI. V lost 5 bases and J 1 base, leaving 13 bases between the germline ends. CDR3 length: 15 amino acids.

The CDR3 reads CASSRPGLATRRGETQYF. The DNA for the CDR3 is TGTGCCAGCAGTCGCCCGGGACTAGCAACTAGGCGGGGAGAGACCCAGTACTTC. This sequence joins TRBV2 and TRBJ2-5, with 9 bases fitting TRBD2. The length of the CDR3 is 18 residues. J lost 4 bases, V lost 5 bases, and 17 bases had no gene match. CDR1 and CDR2 from the germline V gene are SNHLY and FYNNEI.

This clone was detected only a few times. This chain links TRBV6-4 with TRBJ2-1; 8 bases are shared with TRBD2. V was pared by 6 bases and J by 8 bases, with 12 bases of the junction left unmatched. Germline CDR1 MRHNA, CDR2 SNTAGT. The CDR3 runs to 15 residues. CDR3 protein: CASSPLSGTRDEQFF. The CDR3, as DNA: TGTGCCAGCAGCCCCCTATCCGGGACTAGGGATGAGCAGTTCTTC.